One and the same sample provided the 20 T cell receptor beta chains below, sequenced in a study of shared T cell receptors in the human thymus. Sequencing was performed with immunoSEQ multiplex PCR; in TCRdb, only in-frame clones are kept and a portion is missing. The data show 650,000 to 950,000 clones, 70% to 90% seen once. These data were likewise used in another study, on human thymus T cells.

The sample was thymocytes. The receptors derive from a girl in the first two years of life with a congenital heart defect.

The chain combines TRBV27 with TRBJ2-3; D may be TRBD1 (5 bases). Trimming cost V 10 bases and J 3 bases, with 8 bases left between them. CDR3 length equals 11 residues. Per the germline V gene, CDR1 is MNHEY and CDR2 is SMNVEV (reference sequence). The DNA for the CDR3 is TGTGCCAAAAACAGGACAGATACGCAGTATTTT. It is translated as CAKNRTDTQYF.

CDR3 coding DNA: TGCGCCAGCAGCTTGGCCTCAGTTGGCTATGGCTACACCTTC. It codes for CASSLASVGYGYTF. This chain connects TRBV5-1 to TRBJ1-2; D gene uncertain. V was trimmed by 0 bases and J by 4 bases, leaving 10 bases between them. The CDR3 is 14 amino acids. CDR1 is SGHRS and CDR2 is YFSETQ in the germline V gene.

The rearrangement uses TRBV28 and TRBJ1-2, with D perhaps TRBD1 (6 bases). Germline V gene sequence: CDR1 MDHEN, CDR2 SYDVKM. CDR3 length equals 15 residues. V was clipped by 3 bases and J by 0 bases, with 11 bases between them. CDR3 protein: CASSLEGGANYGYTF. The CDR3 DNA follows: TGTGCCAGCAGTTTGGAAGGGGGAGCTAACTATGGCTACACCTTC.

The genes are TRBV28 and TRBJ1-6, with a tentative D call TRBD1 (5 bases). V was trimmed by 0 bases and J by 8 bases, leaving 26 bases between them. From germline, CDR1 is MDHEN and CDR2 SYDVKM. The CDR3 has 20 amino acids. Written as DNA, the CDR3 is TGTGCCAGCAGTTTATGGGGGCAGGCCCCGGGTGGAGATGTAGATTCACCCCTCCACTTT. Translating gives CASSLWGQAPGGDVDSPLHF.

This chain links TRBV25-1 with TRBJ1-2; 8 bases are a match to TRBD1. This CDR3 contains 18 residues. The V gene end was trimmed by 0 bases and the J gene end by 6 bases; junction bases not matched to a gene: 15. The germline gives CDR1 MGHDK, CDR2 SYGVNS. The CDR3 spells CASSEYSLDREEGNGYTF. DNA for the CDR3: TGTGCCAGCAGTGAATATTCCCTGGACAGGGAGGAGGGTAATGGCTACACCTTC.

The V gene is TRBV6-5, the J gene TRBJ2-3; TRBD1 matches 8 bases. The V gene's germline CDR1 is MNHEY and CDR2 SVGAGI. CDR3 length: 15 amino acids. V lost 6 bases and J lost 1; bases outside the gene matches: 6. CDR3 amino acids: CASREPGQGTDTQYF. The CDR3 DNA sequence: TGTGCCAGCAGAGAACCGGGACAGGGCACAGATACGCAGTATTTT.

This clone has a handful of counts. This chain joins TRBV7-6 and TRBJ1-2; 8 bases fit TRBD1. The CDR3 totals 17 residues. The trim removed 5 bases at V and 6 bases at J, leaving 17 bases unmatched. Germline assignment: CDR1 SGHVS and CDR2 FNYEAQ. The CDR3 sequence: CASSAKETLDREDGYTF. CDR3 sequence (DNA): TGTGCCAGCAGCGCAAAGGAGACATTGGACAGGGAGGATGGCTACACCTTC.

J is TRBJ2-1 and V is TRBV9; 10 bases line up with TRBD2. Germline-derived CDR1 and CDR2 are SGDLS and YYNGEE. Trimming cost V 4 bases and J 6 bases; bases outside gene matches: 19. CDR3 length: 19 residues. The CDR3 DNA sequence: TGTGCCAGCAGCACCCCGGGAGGGAAGCGGGGGGGCCGTGTCAATGAGCAGTTCTTC. Encoded protein: CASSTPGGKRGGRVNEQFF.

The V gene is TRBV2, the J gene TRBJ1-2; D unresolved. The CDR3 consists of 9 residues. Germline loops: CDR1 SNHLY, CDR2 FYNNEI. Trimming pared 7 bases from V and 8 bases from J, leaving 5 bases between. CDR3 DNA sequence: TGTGCCAGCACCCAGGGCTACACCTTC. Translated, it gives CASTQGYTF.

There are a few counts of this clone. The V call is TRBV27, the J call TRBJ2-7; 7 positions match TRBD1. V shed 2 bases, J shed 2 bases, and the junction held 3 bases outside the gene matches. The length of the CDR3 is 14 residues. Germline V gives CDR1 MNHEY, CDR2 SMNVEV (reference sequence). CDR3 sequence reads: CASSLGTDTYEQYF. CDR3 nucleotide sequence: TGTGCCAGCAGTTTAGGGACAGACACCTACGAGCAGTACTTC.

V is TRBV6-5 and J is TRBJ1-5, with D perhaps TRBD1 (6 bases). V lost 6 bases to trimming and J lost 0 bases, with 9 bases between them. CDR3 length equals 14 residues. Germline loops: CDR1 MNHEY, CDR2 SVGAGI. The CDR3 nucleotides are TGTGCCAGCAGCGCGGACAGTAGCAATCAGCCCCAGCATTTT. The encoded protein is CASSADSSNQPQHF.

J is TRBJ1-6 and V is TRBV5-1; D remains ambiguous. Germline values: CDR1 SGHRS, CDR2 YFSETQ. This CDR3 is 18 amino acids long. Trimming left V 2 bases short and J 11 bases short, with 26 bases between. The CDR3: CASSFLHGLILSHPPLHF. In DNA form, the CDR3 reads TGCGCCAGCAGCTTCCTACACGGACTAATCCTCTCTCACCCACCCCTCCACTTT.

The chain couples TRBV5-5 to TRBJ1-1; D unresolved. V was pared by 0 bases and J by 6 bases, with 12 bases between. Germline V gene sequence: CDR1 SGHKS, CDR2 YYEKEE (reference sequence). This CDR3 is 14 amino acids long. The CDR3 region is CASSLGSRRAEAFF. The CDR3 DNA reads as TGTGCCAGCAGCTTGGGGAGCCGGAGGGCTGAAGCTTTCTTT.

The rearrangement links TRBV19 to TRBJ1-6, with D possibly being TRBD1 (6 bases). CDR3 length: 15 residues. V dropped 4 bases and J dropped 10 bases, with 17 bases sitting between them. Germline V gene sequence: CDR1 LNHDA, CDR2 SQIVND (reference sequence). The DNA for the CDR3 is TGTGCCAGTAGTACCGAGTTAACAGGGTTCTCACCCCTCCACTTT. This translates into CASSTELTGFSPLHF.

The rearrangement joins TRBV12-5 to TRBJ1-2; 8 nucleotides align to TRBD1. Looked up from germline, CDR1 is LGHNT and CDR2 is FRNRAP. The CDR3 sequence is 16 residues long. J gave up 3 bases and V 1 base, and 7 bases lay outside the gene matches. The CDR3 nucleotides read TGTGCTAGTGGTTTGGCTCAGACAGGGGTAGACTATGGCTACACCTTC. This encodes CASGLAQTGVDYGYTF.

The chain joins TRBV18 to TRBJ1-2, with D unresolved. This CDR3 region has 13 residues. Germline CDR1 reads KGHSH; CDR2 reads LQKENI. The V end lost 3 bases, the J end lost 4 bases, and 9 bases lay between the germline ends. The CDR3 DNA sequence: TGTGCCAGCTCACCCCGGTTACTCTATGGCTACACCTTC. Translation gives CASSPRLLYGYTF.

The gene calls are TRBV6-6 and TRBJ2-1; 16 nucleotides match TRBD2. Per the germline V gene, CDR1 is MNHNY and CDR2 is SVGAGI (reference sequence). J was trimmed by 9 bases and V by 7 bases; bases with no gene match: 3. There are 14 residues in the CDR3. The CDR3 sequence: CASKGTSGGVEQFF. The CDR3 DNA sequence: TGTGCCAGCAAGGGGACTAGCGGGGGGGTTGAGCAGTTCTTC.

The table lists this clone with a count of one. The chain employs TRBV4-1 and TRBJ2-3; 7 positions match TRBD2. Germline V gene sequence: CDR1 MGHRA, CDR2 YSYEKL. The CDR3 is made up of 16 amino acids. V was clipped by 3 bases and J by 3 bases; unmatched bases: 9. The CDR3 bases are TGCGCCAGCAGCCACCGGGACTACCAGGCGACAGATACGCAGTATTTT. This sequence encodes CASSHRDYQATDTQYF.

The chain employs TRBV28 and TRBJ1-1, with D maybe TRBD1 (5 bases). The CDR3 runs 17 residues. Germline CDR1 reads MDHEN; CDR2 reads SYDVKM. V shed 5 bases and J shed 0 bases, with 19 bases lying between them. The chain's CDR3 is CASSPTGEILLNTEAFF. CDR3 bases: TGTGCCAGCAGTCCCACAGGTGAGATCCTCCTGAACACTGAAGCTTTCTTT.

The chain recombines TRBV19 with TRBJ2-5; D unclear. This CDR3 region has 10 residues. Germline CDR1 LNHDA, CDR2 SQIVND (reference sequence). The CDR3 DNA is TGTGGTTCTTACCAAGAGACCCAGTACTTC. Amino acids: CGSYQETQYF.